Below are 8 T cell receptor beta chains sequenced from a single sample in a study of blood T cells in healthy people across ages. The second PCR ran roughly 7 to 11 cycles with a sample-barcoded 5' primer and J-beta primers. TCRdb reprocessed the 5' RACE reads via MiXCR and lists one record per CDR3 protein. The data show roughly 1,700,000 distinct CDR3 sequences, about 30% seen once. Sequencing input: blood. The origin of the receptors is a woman between 25 and 40 years old in good health.

This clonotype was observed at least ten times. The chain carries TRBV12-3 or TRBV12-4 and TRBJ2-1; possibly TRBD1 for D (6 bases). With 5 bases removed from V and 9 bases from J, the gap between germline ends came to 11 bases. CDR3 size: 12 residues. This chain's CDR3 is CASSPQGFEQFF. CDR3 bases: TGTGCCAGCAGTCCACAGGGATTTGAGCAGTTCTTC.

This clonotype came up a few times. The chain has TRBV20-1 and TRBJ2-1; D remains unclear. The CDR3 is 12 residues long. Trimming removed 1 base from V and 3 bases from J, with 4 bases in between. Germline CDR1 is DFQATT and CDR2 is SNEGSKA (reference sequence). CDR3 in amino acids: CSARGDYNEQFF. CDR3 sequence (DNA): TGCAGTGCTAGAGGGGACTACAATGAGCAGTTCTTC.

V and J are TRBV20-1 and TRBJ2-7; TRBD2 agrees at 9 bases. The J segment lost 2 bases and the V segment lost 1 base, leaving 3 bases of the junction unmatched. In germline, CDR1 is DFQATT, CDR2 SNEGSKA (reference sequence). The length of the CDR3 is 14 residues. The CDR3, as DNA: TGCAGTGCTAGAGGGGGCGGGGGGGCCTACGAGCAGTACTTC. Protein sequence: CSARGGGGAYEQYF.

This clonotype has only a few counts. The chain is built from TRBV4-3 and TRBJ1-4, with 10 bases matching TRBD1. J lost 8 bases, V lost 5 bases, and 8 bases had no gene match. The germline CDR1 and CDR2 sequences are LGHNA and YSLEER. This CDR3 contains 15 residues. The CDR3 sequence is CASSGTGTGAEKLFF. The DNA of the CDR3 is TGCGCCAGCAGCGGGACCGGGACAGGGGCCGAAAAACTGTTTTTT.

This clonotype came up many times. V usage is TRBV6-5 and J usage is TRBJ2-5; D gene ambiguous. Per the germline V gene, CDR1 is MNHEY and CDR2 is SVGAGI. The CDR3 loop spans 11 amino acids. With 7 bases removed from V and 11 bases from J, the gap between germline ends came to 14 bases. The CDR3 loop reads CASTHVGEQYF. CDR3 nucleotide sequence: TGTGCCAGCACCCACGTTGGAGAGCAGTACTTC.

The chain employs TRBV5-1 and TRBJ2-3; the D gene could be TRBD1 or TRBD2 (5 bases each). The CDR3 spans 15 residues. V lost 3 bases to trimming and J lost 0 bases, with 11 bases between them. Germline V lookup: CDR1 SGHRS, CDR2 YFSETQ. CDR3 sequence (DNA): TGCGCCAGCAGCTGGATGGGACCTAGCACAGATACGCAGTATTTT. Translating gives CASSWMGPSTDTQYF.

This clonotype was picked up many times. CDR3 nucleotides: TGCGCCAGCAGCCAAGATTTCGGGAGTTCAAGTACGCAGTATTTT. Residues: CASSQDFGSSSTQYF. The chain is built from TRBV4-3 and TRBJ2-3; D perhaps matches TRBD2 (6 bases). The CDR3 has 15 amino acids. The germline CDR1 and CDR2 sequences are LGHNA and YSLEER. Trimming pared 0 bases from V and 8 bases from J, leaving 15 bases between.

This clonotype occurred many times. This rearrangement joins TRBV6-5 to TRBJ1-2; no clear D gene. Germline V gene data show CDR1 as MNHEY and CDR2 as SVGAGI. The CDR3 runs 14 residues. V lost 2 bases and J lost 0, with 7 bases in between. Here the CDR3 DNA reads TGTGCCAGCAGTTACGGCGGCACTAACTATGGCTACACCTTC. As protein: CASSYGGTNYGYTF.